Each of the 2 T cell receptor beta chains below was sequenced from the same sample in a study of spatial heterogeneity in lung cancer. Study-wide results and caveats: Higher tumor mutation counts went along with higher counts of expanded intratumoral alpha and beta TCRs.

One entry per CDR3 protein, called by TCRdb with MiXCR from the 5' RACE reads. The sample contains fewer than 11,000 distinct CDR3 sequences, 12% of which appear only once. Specified time point: sample taken at primary tumor resection. These receptors have no identified antigens. Sequenced here: lung tumor tissue, sampled at surgery. The receptors originated from a male donor with early-stage non-small cell lung cancer.

This clonotype was seen repeatedly, ten times or more. This beta chain came through as a stray read in a library set up for alpha chains, and its size says little. The chain carries TRBV29-1 and TRBJ1-3; D gene unclear. Trimming removed 5 bases from V and 4 bases from J, with 15 bases in between. Germline V CDR1 and CDR2: SQVTM, ANQGSEA. This CDR3 is built from 14 residues. The CDR3, as DNA: TGCAGCGTTACAAGAGGTGGAGGGGGAAACACCATATATTTT. Its translation: CSVTRGGGGNTIYF.

This clonotype is medium-sized (0.01 to 0.1%) in the sample. The library was built for alpha chains, so this beta chain is an off-target read and its size means little. The chain carries TRBV29-1 and TRBJ2-5, with D tentatively TRBD1 or TRBD2 (6 bases each). Germline assignment: CDR1 SQVTM and CDR2 ANQGSEA. The CDR3 loop spans 13 amino acids. V shed 6 bases and J shed 6 bases, with 17 bases lying between them. As DNA, the CDR3 is TGCAGCGTCCACGGGGGCCCCGTGAAGACCCAGTACTTC. The encoded protein is CSVHGGPVKTQYF.